These 10 T cell receptor beta chains came from one sample sequenced in a study of a mutant IDH1 vaccine in newly diagnosed glioma. These receptors are not linked to any known antigen. Noted time point: week 11, during vaccination. Doses comprised 300 ug of mutant IDH1 20-mer peptide each, plus topical imiquimod. The method was immunoSEQ multiplex PCR; TCRdb's version includes in-frame clones alone and lacks a portion of them. This sample has about 66,000 clones, with 70% to 85% found just once. The source material was PBMCs, sampled from a glioma patient whose treatment included an IDH1 peptide vaccine. All receptors come from a woman between 45 and 60 years old with glioma.

Only a few counts were recorded for this clone. The chain joins TRBV2 to TRBJ1-2; maybe TRBD1 (6 bases). Germline loops: CDR1 SNHLY, CDR2 FYNNEI. This CDR3 comprises 15 residues. Trimming stripped 5 bases from V and 7 bases from J, with 20 bases between. Here the CDR3 DNA reads TGTGCCAGCAGTTTAGACAGGAACTCACCCCGTGGCTACACCTTC. Translation gives CASSLDRNSPRGYTF.

The CDR3 coding sequence is TGTGCCAGCAGCTTACCGCCAGGAAACAACACCGGGGAGCTGTTTTTT. This sequence encodes CASSLPPGNNTGELFF. The chain has TRBV7-9 and TRBJ2-2; no clear D. The V gene's germline CDR1 is SEHNR and CDR2 FQNEAQ (reference sequence). Trimming removed 2 bases from V and 2 bases from J, with 12 bases in between. The CDR3 runs 16 residues.

The CDR3 nucleotides read TGCGCCAGCAGCTTGGCTGCGGTCTCCACCGGGGAGCTGTTTTTT. It is translated as CASSLAAVSTGELFF. The chain has TRBV5-1 and TRBJ2-2; D uncertain. Germline V gene data show CDR1 as SGHRS and CDR2 as YFSETQ. V lost 0 bases and J lost 4, with 10 bases in between. There are 15 residues in the CDR3. Variable domain in full (rest from reference TRBV5-1 and TRBJ2-2): KAGVTQTPRYLIKTRGQQVTLSCSPISGHRSVSWYQQTPGQGLQFLFEYFSETQRNKGNFPGRFSGRQFSNSRSEMNVSTLELGDSALYLCASSLAAVSTGELFFGEGSRLTVL.

The chain joins TRBV2 to TRBJ2-5; D remains ambiguous. Germline lookup yields CDR1 SNHLY and CDR2 FYNNEI. The CDR3 runs to 15 residues. Trimming removed 2 bases from V and 1 base from J, with 11 bases in between. The CDR3 is CASSERFRPQETQYF. The CDR3 DNA follows: TGTGCCAGCAGTGAAAGGTTCAGACCCCAAGAGACCCAGTACTTC.

The CDR3 region is CASSPRPTGRSGNTIYF. The CDR3 nucleotides read TGCGCCAGCAGCCCTAGACCGACAGGGAGATCTGGAAACACCATATATTTT. The rearrangement links TRBV4-1 to TRBJ1-3, with TRBD1 identical over 7 bases. CDR1 is MGHRA and CDR2 is YSYEKL in the germline V gene. This CDR3 contains 17 residues. The junction had 10 bases not matched to a gene; V was cut back by 4 bases and J by 1 base.

The V call is TRBV5-5, the J call TRBJ1-6, with a weak D call TRBD1 (6 bases). Germline lookup yields CDR1 SGHKS and CDR2 YYEKEE (reference sequence). The CDR3 loop spans 16 amino acids. V was cut by 1 base and J by 5 bases, with 13 bases left in between. DNA of the CDR3: TGTGCCAGCAGCTTGACAGGGTATGAGAATAATTCACCCCTCCACTTT. Protein sequence: CASSLTGYENNSPLHF.

The rearrangement uses TRBV6-6 and TRBJ2-3, with D possibly being TRBD2 (5 bases). CDR3 length: 15 residues. V lost 6 bases to trimming and J lost 0 bases, with 13 bases between them. Germline V gives CDR1 MNHNY, CDR2 SVGAGI (reference sequence). The CDR3 nucleotides are TGTGCCAGCAGGCCGAGCGGAACTAGCACAGATACGCAGTATTTT. It specifies CASRPSGTSTDTQYF.

The V gene is TRBV5-6, the J gene TRBJ1-3; no clear D. The germline V gene has CDR1 SGHDT and CDR2 YYEEEE. Trimming left V 3 bases short and J 0 bases short, with 7 bases between. The CDR3 consists of 14 residues. The CDR3 sequence: CASSSYYSGNTIYF. The CDR3 DNA follows: TGTGCCAGCAGCTCATACTACTCTGGAAACACCATATATTTT.

This chain connects TRBV5-1 to TRBJ2-7, with D possibly being TRBD1 or TRBD2 (5 bases each). V was cut by 0 bases and J by 5 bases, with 15 bases left in between. The CDR3 has 15 amino acids. Germline V gene sequence: CDR1 SGHRS, CDR2 YFSETQ. The chain's CDR3 is CASSLGGPNGHEQYF. As DNA, the CDR3 is TGCGCCAGCAGCTTGGGGGGACCCAACGGACACGAGCAGTACTTC.

The J gene is TRBJ1-1, the V gene TRBV7-2; a weak D match, TRBD1 (5 bases). The CDR3 sequence is 14 residues long. Trimming took 5 bases from V and 1 from J, leaving 11 bases between them. Germline CDR1 is SGHTA and CDR2 is FQGNSA. The CDR3 protein is CASSPPGRNTEAFF. CDR3 coding DNA: TGTGCCAGCAGCCCACCAGGGCGGAACACTGAAGCTTTCTTT.